The 18 T cell receptor beta chains below come from one sample, sequenced in a study of blood T cells in healthy people across ages. Next came a second PCR, run for about 6 to 12 cycles, which used a sample-barcoded 5' primer along with a J-beta primer mix. TCRdb fed the 5' RACE reads into MiXCR, producing one record per CDR3 protein. The sample has around 650,000 distinct CDR3 sequences, about 34% seen once. The specimen sequenced was blood. These receptors came from an elderly woman in good health.

This chain connects TRBV20-1 to TRBJ2-5; no clear D. The CDR3 has 15 residues. V lost 5 bases to trimming and J lost 2 bases, with 18 bases between them. Germline V gives CDR1 DFQATT, CDR2 SNEGSKA (reference sequence). The CDR3 DNA reads TGCAGTGCTCCACCATCAGCACCACGGCAAGAGACCCAGTACTTC. Protein product: CSAPPSAPRQETQYF.

This clonotype was recorded at least ten times. The CDR3 DNA sequence: TGCGCCAGCAGCGTCTACAGGGGAGATGCAACTAATGAAAAACTGTTTTTT. Amino acid sequence: CASSVYRGDATNEKLFF. This chain links TRBV4-3 with TRBJ1-4; the match to TRBD1 covers 7 bases. J gave up 0 bases and V 5 bases, and 9 bases lay outside the gene matches. The germline V gene has CDR1 LGHNA and CDR2 YSLEER. The CDR3 covers 17 residues.

CDR3 in amino acids: CASSFGALTGGAENEQFF. The CDR3, as DNA: TGTGCCAGCAGTTTTGGGGCTCTTACAGGGGGCGCAGAGAATGAGCAGTTCTTC. The rearrangement links TRBV6-5 to TRBJ2-1, with TRBD1 matching over 9 bases. Germline trimming cut 4 bases from V and 7 bases from J; bases unmatched to any gene: 17. This CDR3 comprises 18 residues. In germline, CDR1 is MNHEY, CDR2 SVGAGI.

V is TRBV3-1 and J is TRBJ2-3, with D possibly being TRBD2 (5 bases). Germline V lookup: CDR1 LGHDT, CDR2 YNNKEL (reference sequence). The CDR3 extends over 16 amino acids. V was trimmed by 6 bases and J by 4 bases, leaving 20 bases between them. The CDR3 region is CASSSRKLRASDTQYF. CDR3 in DNA: TGTGCCAGCAGTAGCAGGAAGCTGAGGGCCTCAGATACGCAGTATTTT.

Regarding this clonotype: Since a much larger clone is just one base distant, this may be a read error. The J gene is TRBJ1-2, the V gene TRBV27, with D possibly being TRBD1 (6 bases). Germline values: CDR1 MNHEY, CDR2 SMNVEV (reference sequence). V was clipped by 7 bases and J by 4 bases, with 16 bases between them. CDR3 length equals 14 residues. The CDR3 sequence: CASNSGGEGYGYTF. In nucleotides, the CDR3 is TGTGCCAGCAATTCGGGGGGCGAAGGCTATGGCTACACCTTC.

J is TRBJ2-3 and V is TRBV7-2, with a possible D match to TRBD2 (6 bases). The V end lost 9 bases, the J end lost 6 bases, and 28 bases lay between the germline ends. CDR3 length: 17 amino acids. In germline, CDR1 is SGHTA, CDR2 FQGNSA. The CDR3: CAREGPLRIRSVDTQYF. CDR3 in DNA: TGTGCCAGGGAGGGCCCTTTGAGGATCCGGTCGGTCGATACGCAGTATTTT.

This clonotype was found many times. This chain connects TRBV4-3 to TRBJ2-3; no clear D gene. This CDR3 region has 16 residues. Germline lookup yields CDR1 LGHNA and CDR2 YSLEER. V lost 1 base to trimming and J lost 2 bases, with 13 bases between them. The CDR3 nucleotides are TGCGCCAGCAGCCAAGTCAGCGCTAAGGACACAGATACGCAGTATTTT. Its protein is CASSQVSAKDTDTQYF.

As for this clonotype: It may be a read error: a sequence one base away is much more abundant. V gene TRBV28 combines with J gene TRBJ2-7; a possible D gene is TRBD1 (5 bases). The CDR3 consists of 13 residues. The ends were cut back, 9 bases at V and 7 bases at J, with 19 bases in the middle. CDR1 is MDHEN, CDR2 SYDVKM, per germline. DNA of the CDR3: TGTGCCAGTTTTAATCCTCAGGGCAATGAGCAGTACTTC. It translates to CASFNPQGNEQYF.

A word on this clonotype: A much larger clone sits a single nucleotide away, making a read error possible. The rearrangement links TRBV5-6 to TRBJ2-5, with D tentatively TRBD1 (6 bases). The end of the DNA is better explained by TRBJ2-4, so the J call may be wrong. CDR1 is SGHDT, CDR2 YYEEEE, per germline. The CDR3 runs to 16 residues. CDR3 loop: CASGLGLQGLGNIQYF. As DNA, the CDR3 is TGTGCCAGCGGCTTGGGTCTTCAGGGGCTTGGAAACATTCAGTACTTC.

This clonotype came up many times. CDR3 DNA sequence: TGTGCCACCAGCAGAGATAAGGGGGGAATAGCGGGGGATTTGGAGACCCAGTACTTC. Its protein product is CATSRDKGGIAGDLETQYF. The V and J genes are TRBV15 and TRBJ2-5; TRBD2 agrees at 9 bases. V lost 0 bases and J lost 5; bases outside the gene matches: 16. The CDR3 runs 19 residues. Germline V gives CDR1 LNHNV, CDR2 YYDKDF (reference sequence).

Concerning this clonotype itself: A much larger clonotype is one base distant, so this may be a read error. The chain employs TRBV20-1 and TRBJ1-1; D is unresolved. Per the germline V gene, CDR1 is DFQATT and CDR2 is SNEGSKA (reference sequence). The CDR3 loop spans 10 amino acids. The CDR3 sequence is CAPSNTEAFF. DNA for the CDR3: TGCGCCCCGTCGAACACTGAAGCTTTCTTT.

This clonotype has just a few counts. Possible read error: a much larger clone is one base away. V gene TRBV5-1 combines with J gene TRBJ2-1; 7 nucleotides align to TRBD1. The CDR3 is 15 amino acids. J gave up 8 bases and V 4 bases, and 12 bases lay outside the gene matches. Germline assignment: CDR1 SGHRS and CDR2 YFSETQ. The CDR3 spells CASSVDRDGRDEQFF. The DNA for the CDR3 is TGCGCCAGCAGCGTCGACAGGGACGGTCGCGATGAGCAGTTCTTC.

This clonotype was detected many times. CDR3 sequence: CSARAPRDRGPILYEQYF. CDR3 coding DNA: TGCAGTGCTAGAGCGCCCCGGGACAGGGGGCCTATACTCTACGAGCAGTACTTC. The rearrangement uses TRBV20-1 and TRBJ2-7, with 12 nucleotides matching TRBD1. The CDR3 is 18 amino acids. The V gene's germline CDR1 is DFQATT and CDR2 SNEGSKA (reference sequence). V shed 1 base and J 3 bases; nucleotides not matched to a gene: 13.

For the CDR3, the DNA is TGCGCCAGCAGCCAAGATTCGGGACAGGGAAATAATGAGCAGTTCTTC. Amino acids: CASSQDSGQGNNEQFF. The chain couples TRBV4-3 to TRBJ2-1, with 9 nucleotides matching TRBD1. Germline V gene lookup returns CDR1 LGHNA and CDR2 YSLEER. V gave up 0 bases and J gave up 7 bases; unmatched junction bases: 7. The CDR3 consists of 16 residues.

This rearrangement joins TRBV2 to TRBJ1-3; 11 bases match TRBD1. Trimming took 6 bases from V and 3 from J; bases not matched to a gene: 7. Germline CDR1 and CDR2: SNHLY and FYNNEI. The length of the CDR3 is 16 residues. The DNA for the CDR3 is TGTGCCAGCAGCAGACGGGACAGGGGGATTGGAAACACCATATATTTT. Protein product: CASSRRDRGIGNTIYF. Full variable domain (remainder filled in from reference TRBV2 and TRBJ1-3): EPEVTQTPSHQVTQMGQEVILRCVPISNHLYFYWYRQILGQKVEFLVSFYNNEISEKSEIFDDQFSVERPDGSNFTLKIRSTKLEDSAMYFCASSRRDRGIGNTIYFGEGSWLTVV.

Ten or more counts support this clonotype. V usage is TRBV10-3 and J usage is TRBJ1-1, with D uncertain. Per germline, CDR1 ENHRY and CDR2 SYGVKD. CDR3 length: 11 amino acids. Trimming took off 6 bases at V and 2 bases at J, with 4 bases between the two ends. CDR3 sequence: CAIRGNTEAFF. The CDR3 nucleotides are TGTGCCATCAGGGGAAACACTGAAGCTTTCTTT.

This clonotype has a count of ten or more. J is TRBJ2-1 and V is TRBV2; 8 bases line up with TRBD2. Germline V gene lookup returns CDR1 SNHLY and CDR2 FYNNEI. J lost 5 bases, V lost 5 bases, and 8 bases had no gene match. The CDR3 sequence is 15 residues long. The chain's CDR3 is CASSYPPGLDNEQFF. CDR3 sequence (DNA): TGTGCCAGCAGTTACCCCCCGGGACTAGACAATGAGCAGTTCTTC.

This clonotype has at least ten counts. The rearrangement uses TRBV6-2 or TRBV6-3 and TRBJ2-3, with 7 positions matching TRBD2. CDR1 and CDR2 from the germline V gene are MNHEY and SVGEGT. Losses at the gene ends were 3 bases for V and 0 bases for J; bases not matched to a gene: 3. This CDR3 has 15 residues. The CDR3 region is CASSYLAASTDTQYF. The CDR3 DNA reads TGTGCCAGCAGTTATCTAGCGGCGAGCACAGATACGCAGTATTTT.